This TCR beta chain was recovered during a study of OX40 agonist ivuxolimab in advanced cancers. Study background: Past anti-PD-1, anti-PD-L1 or anti-CTLA-4 therapy was accepted, and 30% to 50% had received some.

Regarding the study as a whole: Normalized T-cell clonal expansion was also low in some nonresponders.

Anyone with autoimmune disease history or systemic immunosuppression was excluded. The CDR3 loop spans 15 amino acids. Trimming pared 4 bases from V and 7 bases from J, leaving 14 bases between. In germline, CDR1 is MGHRA, CDR2 YSYEKL. This clone showed up just a few times. Its antigen is not known. This table comes from immunoSEQ multiplex PCR, and its TCRdb copy is limited to in-frame clones, with some not included. The data hold roughly 59,000 clones, with roughly 86% observed a single time. This receptor was obtained from an adult with an advanced solid tumor such as melanoma, head and neck, liver or kidney cancer. This chain links TRBV4-1 with TRBJ1-6, with D tentatively TRBD1 (6 bases). This specimen was CD4+ or CD8+ T cells sorted from blood, taken in a trial of the OX40 agonist ivuxolimab. Here the CDR3 DNA reads TGCGCCAGCAGCCCCAAACCAGGGGAGAATTCACCCCTCCACTTT. Translating gives CASSPKPGENSPLHF.